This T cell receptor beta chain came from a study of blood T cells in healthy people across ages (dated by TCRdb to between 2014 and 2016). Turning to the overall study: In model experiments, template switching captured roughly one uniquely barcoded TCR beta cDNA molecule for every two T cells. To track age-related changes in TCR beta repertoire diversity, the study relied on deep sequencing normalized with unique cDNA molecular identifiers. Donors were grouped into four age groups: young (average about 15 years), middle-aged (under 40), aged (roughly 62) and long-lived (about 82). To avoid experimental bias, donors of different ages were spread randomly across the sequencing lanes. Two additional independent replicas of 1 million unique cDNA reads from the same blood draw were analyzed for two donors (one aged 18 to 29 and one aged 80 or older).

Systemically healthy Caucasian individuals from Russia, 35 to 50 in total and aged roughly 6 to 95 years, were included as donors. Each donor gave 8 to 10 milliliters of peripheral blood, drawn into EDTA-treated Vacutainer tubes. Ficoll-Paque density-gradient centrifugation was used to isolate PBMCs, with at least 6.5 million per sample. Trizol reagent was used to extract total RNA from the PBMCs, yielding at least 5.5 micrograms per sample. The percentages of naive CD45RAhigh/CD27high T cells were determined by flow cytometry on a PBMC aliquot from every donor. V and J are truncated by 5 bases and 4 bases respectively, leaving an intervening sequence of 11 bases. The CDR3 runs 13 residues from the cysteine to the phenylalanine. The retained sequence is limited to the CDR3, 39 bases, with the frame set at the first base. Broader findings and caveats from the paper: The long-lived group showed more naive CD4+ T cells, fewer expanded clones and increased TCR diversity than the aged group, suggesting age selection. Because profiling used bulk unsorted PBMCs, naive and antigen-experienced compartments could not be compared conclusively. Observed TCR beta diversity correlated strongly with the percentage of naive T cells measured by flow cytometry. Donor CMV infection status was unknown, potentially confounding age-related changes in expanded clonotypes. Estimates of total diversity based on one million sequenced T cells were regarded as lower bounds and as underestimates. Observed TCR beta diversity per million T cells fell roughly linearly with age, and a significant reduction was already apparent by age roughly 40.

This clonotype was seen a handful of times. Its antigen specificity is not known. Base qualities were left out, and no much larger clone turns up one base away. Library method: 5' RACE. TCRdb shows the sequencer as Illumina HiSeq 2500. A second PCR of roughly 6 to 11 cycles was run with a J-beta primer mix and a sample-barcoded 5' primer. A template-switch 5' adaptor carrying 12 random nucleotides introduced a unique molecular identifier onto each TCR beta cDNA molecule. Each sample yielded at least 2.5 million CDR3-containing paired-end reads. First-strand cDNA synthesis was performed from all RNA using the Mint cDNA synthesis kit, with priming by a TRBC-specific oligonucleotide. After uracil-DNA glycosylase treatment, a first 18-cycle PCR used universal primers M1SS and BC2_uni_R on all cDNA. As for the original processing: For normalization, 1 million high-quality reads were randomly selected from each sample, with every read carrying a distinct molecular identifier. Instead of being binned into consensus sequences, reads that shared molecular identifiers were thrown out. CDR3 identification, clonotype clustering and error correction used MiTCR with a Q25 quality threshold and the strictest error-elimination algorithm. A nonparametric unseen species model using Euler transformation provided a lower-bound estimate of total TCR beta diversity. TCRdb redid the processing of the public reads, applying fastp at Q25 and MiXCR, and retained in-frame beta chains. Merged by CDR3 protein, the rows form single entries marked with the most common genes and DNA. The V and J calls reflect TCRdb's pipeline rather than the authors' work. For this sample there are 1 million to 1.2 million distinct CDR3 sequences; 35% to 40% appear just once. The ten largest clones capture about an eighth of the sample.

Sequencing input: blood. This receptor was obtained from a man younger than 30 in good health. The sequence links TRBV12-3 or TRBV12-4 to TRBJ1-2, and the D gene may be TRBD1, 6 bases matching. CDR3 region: CASSPDSVYGYTF. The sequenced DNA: TGTGCCAGCAGTCCGGACAGCGTCTATGGCTACACCTTC.